One sample yielded the 11 T cell receptor beta chains listed below, sequenced in a study of naive and memory T cell subsets. Both TRBC1 and TRBC2 were covered by a beta constant-region primer of two equimolar oligonucleotides. The ligated cDNA underwent four PCR rounds using SP2 and nested alpha and beta constant-region primers. TCRdb used MiXCR to reprocess the UMI-ligation and nested PCR reads, holding one entry per CDR3 protein. The sample has approximately 29,000 distinct CDR3 sequences, around 18% seen once. Material: effector memory CD4+ T cells from blood. Specified subset: effector memory, CD45RA- CD27-. These receptors were taken from a human donor in good health.

This clonotype was counted only a few times. The chain joins TRBV5-1 to TRBJ2-5; weak D call: TRBD1 (6 bases). The CDR3 has 15 residues. Germline-derived CDR1 and CDR2 are SGHRS and YFSETQ. V shed 4 bases and J shed 4 bases, with 17 bases lying between them. The CDR3 loop reads CASSTHGTTGETQYF. The CDR3 DNA follows: TGCGCCAGCAGCACCCACGGGACAACCGGAGAGACCCAGTACTTC. The full variable domain, with the rest looked up from reference TRBV5-1 and TRBJ2-5, is KAGVTQTPRYLIKTRGQQVTLSCSPISGHRSVSWYQQTPGQGLQFLFEYFSETQRNKGNFPGRFSGRQFSNSRSEMNVSTLELGDSALYLCASSTHGTTGETQYFGPGTRLLVL.

The chain is built from TRBV28 and TRBJ1-6, with TRBD1 matching 8 bases. J was trimmed by 9 bases and V by 8 bases; bases with no gene match: 12. Germline V lookup: CDR1 MDHEN, CDR2 SYDVKM. The CDR3 has 15 residues. The CDR3 spells CASGKDRAGGSPLHF. The CDR3 DNA reads TGTGCCAGCGGAAAGGACAGGGCAGGCGGTTCACCCCTCCACTTT. The full variable domain, with the rest looked up from reference TRBV28 and TRBJ1-6, is DVKVTQSSRYLVKRTGEKVFLECVQDMDHENMFWYRQDPGLGLRLIYFSYDVKMKEKGDIPEGYSVSREKKERFSLILESASTNQTSMYLCASGKDRAGGSPLHFGNGTRLTVT.

This clonotype was counted at least ten times. The chain combines TRBV29-1 with TRBJ1-5; D is undetermined. Germline CDR1 SQVTM, CDR2 ANQGSEA. The CDR3 has 12 amino acids. V lost 4 bases, J lost 6 bases, and 10 bases lay in between. The CDR3 nucleotides are TGCAGCGTTGCGGAGGGCGCTCAGCCCCAGCATTTT. Translating gives CSVAEGAQPQHF.

The J gene is TRBJ1-1, the V gene TRBV28; no clear D gene. The V end lost 3 bases, the J end lost 2 bases, and 13 bases lay between the germline ends. CDR1 and CDR2 (germline): MDHEN, SYDVKM. The CDR3 totals 15 residues. CDR3: CASSLGIRINTEAFF. CDR3 sequence (DNA): TGTGCCAGCAGTTTGGGCATCAGGATAAACACTGAAGCTTTCTTT.

This clonotype was picked up many times. The CDR3 loop is CASSPYSGGYNEQFF. The CDR3 DNA is TGTGCCAGCAGTCCCTATAGCGGAGGATACAATGAGCAGTTCTTC. The chain has TRBV6-5 and TRBJ2-1; possibly TRBD2 for D (6 bases). V lost 5 bases to trimming and J lost 4 bases, with 15 bases between them. The length of the CDR3 is 15 residues. CDR1 is MNHEY and CDR2 is SVGAGI in the germline V gene.

The chain links TRBV6-1 to TRBJ1-5, with TRBD1 identical over 11 bases. Per germline, CDR1 MNHNS and CDR2 SASEGT. The trim removed 5 bases at V and 0 bases at J, leaving 18 bases unmatched. The CDR3 extends over 21 amino acids. CDR3 protein: CASSPLGRTGGYRLSNQPQHF. DNA of the CDR3: TGTGCCAGCAGTCCCCTCGGTAGGACAGGGGGCTATCGTCTTAGCAATCAGCCCCAGCATTTT.

This clonotype has more than one count but fewer than ten. The V and J genes are TRBV20-1 and TRBJ1-2; D is uncertain. Germline values: CDR1 DFQATT, CDR2 SNEGSKA (reference sequence). V was trimmed by 3 bases and J by 2 bases, leaving 4 bases between them. This CDR3 is 11 amino acids long. CDR3 sequence reads: CSASGNYGYTF. The CDR3 bases are TGCAGTGCTAGTGGGAACTATGGCTACACCTTC.

V gene TRBV11-2 combines with J gene TRBJ2-1; 12 bases are a match to TRBD2. Trimming cost V 8 bases and J 8 bases; bases outside gene matches: 7. Germline lookup yields CDR1 SGHAT and CDR2 FQNNGV. The CDR3 has 14 amino acids. The CDR3 DNA reads as TGTGCCAGCTCTTCTAGCGGGAGGGCCTATGAGCAGTTCTTC. It is translated as CASSSSGRAYEQFF.

V usage is TRBV2 and J usage is TRBJ1-6; no reliable D call. Germline CDR1 and CDR2: SNHLY and FYNNEI. The CDR3 length is 15 residues. Trimming left V 3 bases short and J 7 bases short, with 13 bases between. CDR3 coding DNA: TGTGCCAGCAGTGATACCAGCTTAATCAATTCACCCCTCCACTTT. Translation gives CASSDTSLINSPLHF.

This clonotype was detected only a few times. The chain is built from TRBV30 and TRBJ1-1; a weak D match, TRBD1 (5 bases). The CDR3 is 13 amino acids. V shed 3 bases and J shed 7 bases, with 15 bases lying between them. Germline-derived CDR1 and CDR2 are GTSNPN and SVGIG (reference sequence). CDR3 region: CAWSGGRGFEAFF. CDR3 nucleotide sequence: TGTGCCTGGAGCGGAGGGAGGGGATTTGAAGCTTTCTTT. The full variable domain, in which reference TRBV30 and TRBJ1-1 provide the parts outside the CDR3, is SQTIHQWPATLVQPVGSPLSLECTVEGTSNPNLYWYRQAAGRGLQLLFYSVGIGQISSEVPQNLSASRPQDRQFILSSKKLLLSDSGFYLCAWSGGRGFEAFFGQGTRLTVV.

The sample holds many counts of this clonotype. This CDR3 reads CASSLYLTDPNYGYTF. The CDR3 DNA follows: TGCGCCAGCAGCTTGTACCTAACGGATCCAAACTATGGCTACACCTTC. The chain is built from TRBV5-1 and TRBJ1-2; D not resolved. The CDR3 totals 16 residues. Germline CDR1 SGHRS, CDR2 YFSETQ. With 1 base removed from V and 2 bases from J, the gap between germline ends came to 15 bases. Using reference TRBV5-1 and TRBJ1-2 for the parts outside the CDR3, the full variable domain is KAGVTQTPRYLIKTRGQQVTLSCSPISGHRSVSWYQQTPGQGLQFLFEYFSETQRNKGNFPGRFSGRQFSNSRSEMNVSTLELGDSALYLCASSLYLTDPNYGYTFGSGTRLTVV.